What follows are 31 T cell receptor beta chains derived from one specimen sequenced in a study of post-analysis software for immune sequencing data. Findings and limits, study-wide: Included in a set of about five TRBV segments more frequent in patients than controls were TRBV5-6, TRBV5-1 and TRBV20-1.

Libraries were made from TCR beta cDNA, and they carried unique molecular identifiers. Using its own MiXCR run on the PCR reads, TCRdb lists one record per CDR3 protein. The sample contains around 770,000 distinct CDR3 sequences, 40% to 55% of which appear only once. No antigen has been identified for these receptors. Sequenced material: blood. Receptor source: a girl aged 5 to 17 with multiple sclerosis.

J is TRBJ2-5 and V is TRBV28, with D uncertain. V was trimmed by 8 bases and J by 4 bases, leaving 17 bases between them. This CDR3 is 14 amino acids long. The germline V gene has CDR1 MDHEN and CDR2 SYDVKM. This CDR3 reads CASSKFPAVETQYF. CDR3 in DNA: TGTGCCAGCTCGAAGTTCCCGGCAGTAGAGACCCAGTACTTC.

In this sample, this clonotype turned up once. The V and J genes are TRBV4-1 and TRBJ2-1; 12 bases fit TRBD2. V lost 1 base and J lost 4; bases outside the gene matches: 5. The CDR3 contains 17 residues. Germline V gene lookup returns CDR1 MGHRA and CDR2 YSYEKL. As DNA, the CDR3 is TGCGCCAGCAGCCAAGGAGATGGACTAGCGGGGTACAATGAGCAGTTCTTC. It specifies CASSQGDGLAGYNEQFF.

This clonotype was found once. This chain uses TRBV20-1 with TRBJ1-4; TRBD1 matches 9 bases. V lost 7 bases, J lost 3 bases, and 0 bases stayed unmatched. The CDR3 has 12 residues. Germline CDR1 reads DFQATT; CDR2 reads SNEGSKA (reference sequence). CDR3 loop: CSGQGANEKLFF. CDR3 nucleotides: TGCAGTGGACAGGGGGCTAATGAAAAACTGTTTTTT.

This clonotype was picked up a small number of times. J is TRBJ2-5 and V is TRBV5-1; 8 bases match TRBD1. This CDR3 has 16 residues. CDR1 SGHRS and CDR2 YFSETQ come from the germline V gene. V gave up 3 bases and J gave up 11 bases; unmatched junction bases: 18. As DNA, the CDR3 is TGCGCCAGCAGCTCTTCCGGCAGGGGGCTCCCCAATGAGCAGTACTTC. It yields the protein CASSSSGRGLPNEQYF.

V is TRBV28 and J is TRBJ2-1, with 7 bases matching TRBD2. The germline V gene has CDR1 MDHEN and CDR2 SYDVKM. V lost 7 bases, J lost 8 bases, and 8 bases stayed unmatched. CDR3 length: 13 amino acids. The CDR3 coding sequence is TGTGCCAGCATGTGGGAGGGTCCCCATGAGCAGTTCTTC. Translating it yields CASMWEGPHEQFF.

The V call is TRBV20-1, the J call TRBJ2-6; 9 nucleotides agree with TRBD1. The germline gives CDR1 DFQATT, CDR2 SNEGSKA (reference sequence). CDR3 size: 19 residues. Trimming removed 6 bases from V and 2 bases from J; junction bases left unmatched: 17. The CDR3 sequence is CSAVPSWGTGLTGANVLTF. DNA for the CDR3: TGCAGTGCCGTCCCCAGTTGGGGGACAGGGCTTACTGGGGCCAACGTCCTGACTTTC.

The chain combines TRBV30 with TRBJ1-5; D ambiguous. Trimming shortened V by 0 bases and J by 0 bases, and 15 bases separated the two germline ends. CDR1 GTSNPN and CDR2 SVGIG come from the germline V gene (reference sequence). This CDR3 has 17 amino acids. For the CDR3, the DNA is TGTGCCTGGAGTGTAGCCCGGACTGGAAATAGCAATCAGCCCCAGCATTTT. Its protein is CAWSVARTGNSNQPQHF.

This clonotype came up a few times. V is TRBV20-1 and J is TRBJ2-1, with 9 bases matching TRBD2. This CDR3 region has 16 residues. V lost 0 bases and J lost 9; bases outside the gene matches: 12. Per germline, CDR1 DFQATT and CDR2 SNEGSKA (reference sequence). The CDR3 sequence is CSARDPGLAGRGEQFF. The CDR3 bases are TGCAGTGCTAGAGATCCGGGGCTAGCGGGACGTGGTGAGCAGTTCTTC.

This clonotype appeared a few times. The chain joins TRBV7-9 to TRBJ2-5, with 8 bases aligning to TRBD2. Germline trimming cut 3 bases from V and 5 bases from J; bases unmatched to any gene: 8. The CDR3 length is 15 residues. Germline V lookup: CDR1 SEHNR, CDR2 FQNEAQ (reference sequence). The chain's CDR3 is CASSFPAGGGETQYF. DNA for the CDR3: TGTGCCAGCAGCTTTCCCGCGGGAGGAGGCGAGACCCAGTACTTC.

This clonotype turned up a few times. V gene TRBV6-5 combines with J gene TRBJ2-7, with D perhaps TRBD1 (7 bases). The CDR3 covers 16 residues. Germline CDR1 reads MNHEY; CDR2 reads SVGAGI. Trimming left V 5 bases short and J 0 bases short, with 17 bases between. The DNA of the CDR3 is TGTGCCAGCAGTCGGGAGACAGGGCTAGACTCCTACGAGCAGTACTTC. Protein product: CASSRETGLDSYEQYF.

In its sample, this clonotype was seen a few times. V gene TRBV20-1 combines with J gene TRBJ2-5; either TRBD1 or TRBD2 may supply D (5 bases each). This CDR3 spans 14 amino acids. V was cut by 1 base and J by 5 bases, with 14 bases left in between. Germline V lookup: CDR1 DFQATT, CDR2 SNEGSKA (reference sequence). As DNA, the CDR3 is TGCAGTGCTAGAGTCGTAGAGGGGTTCGAGACCCAGTACTTC. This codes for CSARVVEGFETQYF.

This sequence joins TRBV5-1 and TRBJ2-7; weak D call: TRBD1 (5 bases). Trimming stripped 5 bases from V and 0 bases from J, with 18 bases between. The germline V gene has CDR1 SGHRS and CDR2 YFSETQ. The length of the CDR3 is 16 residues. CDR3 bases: TGCGCCAGCAGTCCTAGACAGCCTAATCCCTCCTACGAGCAGTACTTC. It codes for CASSPRQPNPSYEQYF.

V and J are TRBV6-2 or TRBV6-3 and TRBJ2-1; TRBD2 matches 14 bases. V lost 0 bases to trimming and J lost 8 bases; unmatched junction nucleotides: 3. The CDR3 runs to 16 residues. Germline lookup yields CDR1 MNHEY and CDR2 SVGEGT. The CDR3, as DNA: TGTGCCAGCAGTTACTCGCGGGGACTAGCGGGAGATGAGCAGTTCTTC. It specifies CASSYSRGLAGDEQFF.

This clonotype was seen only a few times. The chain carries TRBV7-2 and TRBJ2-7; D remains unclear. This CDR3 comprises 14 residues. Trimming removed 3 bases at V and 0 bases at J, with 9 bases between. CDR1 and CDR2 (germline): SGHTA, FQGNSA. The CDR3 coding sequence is TGTGCCAGCAGCTTTTCGGTTAACTCCTACGAGCAGTACTTC. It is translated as CASSFSVNSYEQYF.

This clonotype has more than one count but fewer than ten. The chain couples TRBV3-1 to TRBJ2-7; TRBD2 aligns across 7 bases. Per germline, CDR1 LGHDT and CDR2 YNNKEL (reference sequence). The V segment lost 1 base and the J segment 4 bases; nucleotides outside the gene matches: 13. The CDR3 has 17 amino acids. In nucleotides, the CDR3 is TGTGCCAGCAGCCAAGTGCAGGCGGGAGCCTCGCGGTACGAGCAGTACTTC. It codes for CASSQVQAGASRYEQYF.

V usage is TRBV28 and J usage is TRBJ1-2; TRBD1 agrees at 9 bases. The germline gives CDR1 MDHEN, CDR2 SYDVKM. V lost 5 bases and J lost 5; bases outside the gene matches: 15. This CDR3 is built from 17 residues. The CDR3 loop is CASSAPSGTGLQYGYTF. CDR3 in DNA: TGTGCCAGCAGTGCCCCCTCCGGGACAGGGTTACAGTATGGCTACACCTTC.

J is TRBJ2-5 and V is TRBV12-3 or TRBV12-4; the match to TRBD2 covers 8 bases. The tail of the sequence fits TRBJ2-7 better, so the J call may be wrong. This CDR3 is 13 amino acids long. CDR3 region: CASRKGLVGEQYF. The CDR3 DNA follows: TGTGCCAGCAGAAAGGGACTAGTAGGCGAGCAGTACTTC.

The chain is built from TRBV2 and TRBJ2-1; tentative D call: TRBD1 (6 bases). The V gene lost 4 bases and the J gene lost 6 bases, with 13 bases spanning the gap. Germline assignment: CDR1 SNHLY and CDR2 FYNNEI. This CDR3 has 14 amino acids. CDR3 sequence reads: CASSALGQPNEQFF. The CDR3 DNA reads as TGTGCCAGCAGTGCCCTAGGACAGCCCAATGAGCAGTTCTTC.

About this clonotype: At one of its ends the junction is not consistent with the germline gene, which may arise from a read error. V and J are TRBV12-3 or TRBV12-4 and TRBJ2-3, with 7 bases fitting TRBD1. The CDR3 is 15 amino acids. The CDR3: CASSQENRGTDMQYF. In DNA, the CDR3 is TGTGCCAGCAGCCAAGAGAACAGGGGCACAGATATGCAGTATTTT.

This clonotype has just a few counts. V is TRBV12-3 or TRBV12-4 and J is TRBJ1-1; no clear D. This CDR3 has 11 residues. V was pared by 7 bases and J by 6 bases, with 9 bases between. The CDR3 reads CASTTVSEAFF. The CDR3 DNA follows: TGTGCCAGCACCACAGTCTCTGAAGCTTTCTTT.

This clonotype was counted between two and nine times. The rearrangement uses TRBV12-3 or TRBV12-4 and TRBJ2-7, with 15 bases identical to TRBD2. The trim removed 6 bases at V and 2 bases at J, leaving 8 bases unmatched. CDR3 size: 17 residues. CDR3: CASSPAGLAGGPYEQYF. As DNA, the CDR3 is TGTGCCAGCAGCCCCGCCGGACTAGCGGGAGGGCCCTACGAGCAGTACTTC.

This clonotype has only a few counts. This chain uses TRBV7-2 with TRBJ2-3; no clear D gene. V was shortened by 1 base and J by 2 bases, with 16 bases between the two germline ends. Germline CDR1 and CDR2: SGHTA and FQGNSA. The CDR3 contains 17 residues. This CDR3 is CASSLVGSSGFTDTQYF. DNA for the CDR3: TGTGCCAGCAGCTTAGTCGGTAGTTCAGGCTTCACAGATACGCAGTATTTT.

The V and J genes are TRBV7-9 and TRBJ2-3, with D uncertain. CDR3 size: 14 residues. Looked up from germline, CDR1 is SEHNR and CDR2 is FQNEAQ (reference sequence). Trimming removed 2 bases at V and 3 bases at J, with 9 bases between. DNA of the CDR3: TGTGCCAGCAGCTTATCTTTGCGTACAGATACGCAGTATTTT. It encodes CASSLSLRTDTQYF.

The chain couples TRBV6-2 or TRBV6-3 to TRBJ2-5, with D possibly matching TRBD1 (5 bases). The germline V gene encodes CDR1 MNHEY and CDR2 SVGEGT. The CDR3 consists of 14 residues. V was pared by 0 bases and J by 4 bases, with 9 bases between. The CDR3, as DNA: TGTGCCAGCAGTTACTCGACAGCAGGAGAGACCCAGTACTTC. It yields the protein CASSYSTAGETQYF.

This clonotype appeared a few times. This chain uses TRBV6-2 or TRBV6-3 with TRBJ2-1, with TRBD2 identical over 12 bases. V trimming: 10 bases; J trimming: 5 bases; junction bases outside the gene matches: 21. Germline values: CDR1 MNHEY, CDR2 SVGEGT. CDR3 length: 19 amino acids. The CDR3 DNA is TGTGCCACAGCTCACCAGGGTGCTAGCGGGAGGGCATCCGACAATGAGCAGTTCTTC. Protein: CATAHQGASGRASDNEQFF.

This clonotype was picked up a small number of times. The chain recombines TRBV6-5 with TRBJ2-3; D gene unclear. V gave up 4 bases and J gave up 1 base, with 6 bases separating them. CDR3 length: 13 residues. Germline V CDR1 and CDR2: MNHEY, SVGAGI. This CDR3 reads CASSLRRTDTQYF. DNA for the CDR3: TGTGCCAGCAGTTTGAGGCGCACAGATACGCAGTATTTT.

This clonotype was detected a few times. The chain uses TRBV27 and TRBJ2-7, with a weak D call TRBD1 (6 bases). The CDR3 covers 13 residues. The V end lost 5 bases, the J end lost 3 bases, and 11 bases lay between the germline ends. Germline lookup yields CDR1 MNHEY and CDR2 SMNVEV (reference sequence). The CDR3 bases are TGTGCCAGCAGTCCCAGGACAGACTACGAGCAGTACTTC. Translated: CASSPRTDYEQYF.

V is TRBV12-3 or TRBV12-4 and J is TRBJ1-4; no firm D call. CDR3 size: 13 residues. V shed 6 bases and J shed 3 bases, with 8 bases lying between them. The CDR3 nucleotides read TGTGCCAGCAGGATGTCGGCTAATGAAAAACTGTTTTTT. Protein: CASRMSANEKLFF.

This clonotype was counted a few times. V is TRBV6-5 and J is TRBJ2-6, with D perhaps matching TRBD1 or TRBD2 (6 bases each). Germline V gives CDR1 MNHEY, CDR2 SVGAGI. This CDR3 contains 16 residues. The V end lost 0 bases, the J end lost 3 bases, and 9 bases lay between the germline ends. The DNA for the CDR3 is TGTGCCAGCAGTTACTCAGGGGGGCGTGGGGCCAACGTCCTGACTTTC. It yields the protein CASSYSGGRGANVLTF.

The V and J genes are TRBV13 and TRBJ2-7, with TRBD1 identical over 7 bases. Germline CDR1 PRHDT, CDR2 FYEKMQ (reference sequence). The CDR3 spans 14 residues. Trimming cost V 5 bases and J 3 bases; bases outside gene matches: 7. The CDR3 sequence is CASSVAGTVYEQYF. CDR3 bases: TGTGCCAGCAGCGTCGCCGGGACAGTCTACGAGCAGTACTTC.

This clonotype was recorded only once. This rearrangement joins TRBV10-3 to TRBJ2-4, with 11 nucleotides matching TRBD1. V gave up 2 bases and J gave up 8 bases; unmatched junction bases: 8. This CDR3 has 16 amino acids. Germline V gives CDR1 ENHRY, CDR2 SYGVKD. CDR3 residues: CAISEPKDRGPDIQYF. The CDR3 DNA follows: TGTGCCATCAGTGAGCCCAAGGACAGGGGGCCGGACATTCAGTACTTC.